This T cell receptor (beta chain) was captured by sequencing in a study of cytotoxic CD8 clonotypes in ibrutinib-treated CLL. Study-level information: After a median roughly twelve months on treatment (6 to 36), response samples were drawn. The study recorded mean values of around 250,000 productive templates and tens of thousands of productive rearrangements per sample. Study-wide findings and caveats: Clonality was higher at ibrutinib response and returned toward baseline at progression.

Worth noting for this clone: Its target is unknown.

Profiling relied on immunoSEQ multiplex PCR, and the TCRdb table lists in-frame clones only, not all of them. The table includes 120,000 to 150,000 clones, around 93% detected once. V lost 7 bases to trimming and J lost 5 bases, with 17 bases between them. The CDR3 covers 14 residues. The germline CDR1 and CDR2 sequences are MNHEY and SVGAGI. The gene calls are TRBV6-5 and TRBJ1-2; TRBD1 might be the D (6 bases). The receptor was derived from a human donor with chronic lymphocytic leukemia. The material was PBMCs, obtained after 12 months of ibrutinib treatment. The DNA for the CDR3 is TGTGCCAGCAATTTCAGGGGAGCGCTTTATGGCTACACCTTC. Translated, it gives CASNFRGALYGYTF.